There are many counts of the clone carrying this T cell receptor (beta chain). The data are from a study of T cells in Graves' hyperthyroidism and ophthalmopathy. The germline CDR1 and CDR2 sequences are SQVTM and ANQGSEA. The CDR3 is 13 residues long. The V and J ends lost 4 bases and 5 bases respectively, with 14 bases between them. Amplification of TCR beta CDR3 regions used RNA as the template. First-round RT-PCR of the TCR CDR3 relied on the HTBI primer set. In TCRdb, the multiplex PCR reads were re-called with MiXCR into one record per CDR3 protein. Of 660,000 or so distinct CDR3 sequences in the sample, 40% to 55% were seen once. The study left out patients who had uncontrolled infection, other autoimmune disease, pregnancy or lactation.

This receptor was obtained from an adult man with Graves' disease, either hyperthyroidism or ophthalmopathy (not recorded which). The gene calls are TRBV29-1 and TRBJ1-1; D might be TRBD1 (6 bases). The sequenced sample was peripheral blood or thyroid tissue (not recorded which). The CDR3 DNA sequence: TGCAGCGTTGTAGCTGGGGGCTTGACTGAAGCTTTCTTT. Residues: CSVVAGGLTEAFF. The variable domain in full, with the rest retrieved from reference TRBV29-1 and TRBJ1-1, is SAVISQKPSRDICQRGTSLTIQCQVDSQVTMMFWYRQQPGQSLTLIATANQGSEATYESGFVIDKFPISRPNLTFSTLTVSNMSPEDSSIYLCSVVAGGLTEAFFGQGTRLTVV.